This T cell receptor beta chain was found in a study of neurological immune-mediated disorders. TCRdb passed the 5' RACE reads through MiXCR, listing each CDR3 protein once. The sample includes 40,000 or so distinct CDR3 sequences, 14% seen only once; the top ten take roughly a quarter. By sample share, this clonotype is medium-sized. The receptor's source is a woman aged 50 to 65 with HTLV-1-associated myelopathy (HAM/TSP). Sequencing was carried out using PBMCs.

CDR3 sequence (DNA): TGTGCCATCAGTGAGACCGGACAGCGCGGGGAGCTGTTTTTT. Protein sequence: CAISETGQRGELFF. The chain has TRBV10-3 and TRBJ2-2, with a weak D call TRBD1 (6 bases). This CDR3 spans 14 amino acids. V was clipped by 2 bases and J by 7 bases, with 11 bases between them. Germline V lookup: CDR1 ENHRY, CDR2 SYGVKD.